The T cell receptor (beta chain) described here comes from a study of tumor-infiltrating lymphocytes in primary liver carcinoma. Making TCR beta cDNA involved roughly 0.55 ug total RNA and a constant-region primer. Libraries covering TCR beta were generated through three nested multiplex PCR rounds (using a slightly modified ARM-PCR). The first two PCR rounds, around 10 cycles each, used TRBV1-TRBV30 forward primers and a C-beta reverse primer. TCRdb used MiXCR to reprocess the multiplex PCR reads, holding one entry per CDR3 protein. The repertoire holds about 300,000 distinct CDR3 sequences, with 55% to 65% as singletons. V was shortened by 4 bases and J by 4 bases, with 5 bases between the two germline ends. The CDR3 contains 11 residues. Germline V CDR1 and CDR2: GTSNPN, SVGIG (reference sequence). Both blood RNA, taken from unsorted whole blood, and germline DNA were extracted.

Sequencing used peripheral blood. The TCR was taken from a middle-aged man with primary liver carcinoma and hepatitis B virus infection. The rearrangement joins TRBV30 to TRBJ1-3; D not certain. In nucleotides, the CDR3 is TGTGCCTGGACTACCGGAAACACCATATATTTT. Encoded protein: CAWTTGNTIYF.